The 8 T cell receptor beta chains given below trace back to one sample, sequenced in a study of vaccination effects on CD4 cells after COVID-19. Generated by immunoSEQ multiplex PCR, the TCRdb table keeps only in-frame clones and is missing some. The sample lists around 47,000 clones, about three quarters seen once, with less than 30% in the top ten. Sequencing was preceded by expansion of antigen-specific CD4+ T cells with viral peptide pools in the ViraFEST assay. The culture ran for roughly 10 days before CD4+ T cells were isolated. From March to December 2020, the person had a SARS-CoV-2 infection that was confirmed by PCR. Their target antigens are unknown. Sequenced here: CD4+ T cells from PBMCs cultured with a peptide pool, sampled before COVID-19 vaccination. All receptors derive from a human donor who had a prior SARS-CoV-2 infection.

V gene TRBV9 combines with J gene TRBJ2-5; TRBD2 matches 13 bases. Germline loops: CDR1 SGDLS, CDR2 YYNGEE. The CDR3 contains 17 residues. V lost 0 bases and J lost 4; bases outside the gene matches: 6. CDR3 residues: CASSVATSGGALETQYF. The CDR3 DNA follows: TGTGCCAGCAGCGTAGCTACTAGCGGGGGGGCCTTAGAGACCCAGTACTTC.

The chain uses TRBV7-2 and TRBJ1-1, with D possibly being TRBD1 (5 bases). The CDR3 sequence is 14 residues long. The V end was cut by 2 bases, the J end by 3 bases, with 10 bases between. Germline lookup yields CDR1 SGHTA and CDR2 FQGNSA. CDR3 sequence (DNA): TGTGCCAGCAGCTTATTAGGGGAGCACACTGAAGCTTTCTTT. Translating it yields CASSLLGEHTEAFF.

The chain joins TRBV5-5 to TRBJ2-5; 7 bases line up with TRBD1. The CDR3 loop spans 14 amino acids. The V gene's germline CDR1 is SGHKS and CDR2 YYEKEE (reference sequence). J lost 5 bases, V lost 0 bases, and 4 bases had no gene match. CDR3: CASSLGQGVETQYF. The CDR3 region has the DNA TGTGCCAGCAGCTTGGGGCAGGGGGTGGAGACCCAGTACTTC.

The chain joins TRBV21-1 to TRBJ1-1. TRBV21-1 is listed as a pseudogene. The length of the CDR3 is 14 residues. The CDR3 DNA reads TGTGCCAGCAGCCCGGACGGTGGGAACACTGAAGCTTTCTTT. As protein: CASSPDGGNTEAFF.

The J gene is TRBJ1-1, the V gene TRBV5-6; D is undetermined. The CDR3 runs to 14 residues. Germline V gene lookup returns CDR1 SGHDT and CDR2 YYEEEE. V was clipped by 0 bases and J by 10 bases, with 16 bases between them. The CDR3 reads CASSLGGVTQIAFF. The CDR3 coding sequence is TGTGCCAGCAGCTTGGGTGGGGTAACCCAAATAGCTTTCTTT.

A single count supports this clone. The genes are TRBV11-2 and TRBJ2-5; weak D call: TRBD2 (6 bases). CDR1 SGHAT and CDR2 FQNNGV come from the germline V gene. Trimming took 4 bases from V and 2 from J, leaving 11 bases between them. This CDR3 has 14 amino acids. The CDR3 here is CASSSLREQETQYF. In nucleotides, the CDR3 is TGTGCCAGCAGCTCGCTCCGGGAGCAAGAGACCCAGTACTTC.

This clone was recorded only once. Written as DNA, the CDR3 is TGTGCCAGCAGGGGATTTGACAGGGCCCGATCCTACGAGCAGTACTTC. Its translation: CASRGFDRARSYEQYF. This rearrangement joins TRBV6-6 to TRBJ2-7, with TRBD1 matching 7 bases. Germline CDR1 MNHNY, CDR2 SVGAGI (reference sequence). V trimming: 6 bases; J trimming: 1 base; junction bases outside the gene matches: 12. This CDR3 spans 16 amino acids.

The genes are TRBV15 and TRBJ2-6; tentative D call: TRBD1 (6 bases). Germline V CDR1 and CDR2: LNHNV, YYDKDF (reference sequence). V was shortened by 0 bases and J by 12 bases, with 12 bases between the two germline ends. The CDR3 is 14 residues long. The CDR3 DNA sequence: TGTGCCACCAGCAGAGATCGGACAGCTACCGTCCTGACTTTC. Translation gives CATSRDRTATVLTF.